What follows are 31 T cell receptor beta chains derived from one specimen sequenced in a study of cytomegalovirus exposure and HLA in healthy donors. PCR amplification relied on 60 Vbeta primers (plus 13 Jbeta primers). Assay: immunoSEQ multiplex PCR; the TCRdb copy retains only in-frame clones and omits some. The sample consists of 150,000 to 200,000 clones, roughly four fifths of them appearing once. Sequencing was performed on PBMCs. These receptors all stem from a young woman in good health and CMV-seropositive.

The chain is built from TRBV28 and TRBJ1-1, with D maybe TRBD1 (5 bases). CDR1 is MDHEN and CDR2 is SYDVKM in the germline V gene. V lost 6 bases and J lost 7, with 18 bases in between. The CDR3 is made up of 14 amino acids. CDR3 amino acids: CASSWRGRTSEAFF. Here the CDR3 DNA reads TGTGCCAGCAGCTGGAGGGGCCGGACCAGTGAAGCTTTCTTT.

The rearrangement links TRBV5-1 to TRBJ2-2; 10 bases map to TRBD1. V lost 4 bases, J lost 5 bases, and 5 bases stayed unmatched. Germline values: CDR1 SGHRS, CDR2 YFSETQ. CDR3 length equals 15 residues. The CDR3: CASSNGQGGTGELFF. As DNA, the CDR3 is TGCGCCAGCAGCAATGGACAGGGGGGGACCGGGGAGCTGTTTTTT.

The V gene is TRBV25-1, the J gene TRBJ1-6; the D gene is possibly TRBD1 (6 bases). V lost 5 bases to trimming and J lost 8 bases, with 10 bases between them. CDR3 length: 13 amino acids. Germline V lookup: CDR1 MGHDK, CDR2 SYGVNS. The CDR3: CASSPGTYSPLHF. The CDR3 region has the DNA TGTGCCAGCAGTCCCGGGACATATTCACCCCTCCACTTT.

This clone came up a few times. This chain uses TRBV15 with TRBJ2-1, with 9 bases identical to TRBD1. The junction had 5 bases not matched to a gene; V was cut back by 2 bases and J by 3 bases. This CDR3 spans 16 amino acids. Germline V CDR1 and CDR2: LNHNV, YYDKDF (reference sequence). DNA for the CDR3: TGTGCCACCAGCAGACCTCAGACAGGGGGCTACAATGAGCAGTTCTTC. Translation: CATSRPQTGGYNEQFF.

The rearrangement joins TRBV5-1 to TRBJ2-2, with TRBD2 matching over 7 bases. This CDR3 has 15 residues. In germline, CDR1 is SGHRS, CDR2 YFSETQ. The V and J ends lost 0 bases and 6 bases, in that order; junction bases with no gene match: 5. This chain's CDR3 is CASSLVSAGAGELFF. The CDR3 DNA is TGCGCCAGCAGCTTGGTATCGGCGGGGGCCGGGGAGCTGTTTTTT.

V gene TRBV19 combines with J gene TRBJ2-1; the D gene is possibly TRBD1 (5 bases). This CDR3 is built from 19 residues. Germline lookup yields CDR1 LNHDA and CDR2 SQIVND (reference sequence). Trimming removed 4 bases at V and 2 bases at J, with 24 bases between. The CDR3 protein is CASSSGQGNLLVTYNEQFF. CDR3 coding DNA: TGTGCCAGTAGTAGTGGGCAGGGCAATCTACTTGTGACCTACAATGAGCAGTTCTTC. Variable domain in full (rest from reference TRBV19 and TRBJ2-1): DGGITQSPKYLFRKEGQNVTLSCEQNLNHDAMYWYRQDPGQGLRLIYYSQIVNDFQKGDIAEGYSVSREKKESFPLTVTSAQKNPTAFYLCASSSGQGNLLVTYNEQFFGPGTRLTVL.

This clone was seen only a few times. The V and J genes are TRBV6-4 and TRBJ2-1; D remains ambiguous. The CDR3 consists of 13 residues. The germline gives CDR1 MRHNA, CDR2 SNTAGT. Trimming left V 0 bases short and J 10 bases short, with 10 bases between. The DNA of the CDR3 is TGTGCCAGCAGTGACTCGGCCGAGAGGGAGCAGTTCTTC. It translates to CASSDSAEREQFF.

The chain joins TRBV5-5 to TRBJ2-3; 10 nucleotides match TRBD2. The V segment lost 4 bases and the J segment 4 bases; nucleotides outside the gene matches: 6. The CDR3 covers 15 residues. In germline, CDR1 is SGHKS, CDR2 YYEKEE (reference sequence). The CDR3 region has the DNA TGTGCCAGCAGCCCAGCGGGGGGGAGCCCAGATACGCAGTATTTT. Protein product: CASSPAGGSPDTQYF.

The rearrangement joins TRBV5-6 to TRBJ1-1, with D possibly being TRBD1 (6 bases). Trimming pared 4 bases from V and 4 bases from J, leaving 17 bases between. The CDR3 extends over 15 amino acids. Germline V gene sequence: CDR1 SGHDT, CDR2 YYEEEE. The CDR3 region has the DNA TGTGCCAGCAGCGTATACCAGGGGATTAGCACTGAAGCTTTCTTT. This sequence encodes CASSVYQGISTEAFF.

The V call is TRBV19, the J call TRBJ1-1, with TRBD1 matching over 7 bases. The CDR3 has 13 amino acids. Germline V gives CDR1 LNHDA, CDR2 SQIVND (reference sequence). V lost 4 bases and J lost 6; bases outside the gene matches: 5. The CDR3 DNA reads as TGTGCCAGTAGTAAACAGGGGTGGTCTGAAGCTTTCTTT. Translation: CASSKQGWSEAFF. Drawing the rest from reference TRBV19 and TRBJ1-1, the complete variable domain is DGGITQSPKYLFRKEGQNVTLSCEQNLNHDAMYWYRQDPGQGLRLIYYSQIVNDFQKGDIAEGYSVSREKKESFPLTVTSAQKNPTAFYLCASSKQGWSEAFFGQGTRLTVV.

This clone came up a few times. The V gene is TRBV30, the J gene TRBJ2-3; no definite D call. CDR3 length: 12 amino acids. The germline CDR1 and CDR2 sequences are GTSNPN and SVGIG (reference sequence). V was trimmed by 3 bases and J by 4 bases, leaving 8 bases between them. The CDR3 sequence is CAWRATPDTQYF. CDR3 bases: TGTGCCTGGAGGGCAACCCCAGATACGCAGTATTTT.

The table lists this clone with a count of one. This CDR3 is CATSTDRGNGNTIYF. The DNA for the CDR3 is TGTGCCACCAGCACGGACAGGGGAAACGGAAACACCATATATTTT. The rearrangement uses TRBV15 and TRBJ1-3; 9 bases align to TRBD1. Trimming took 4 bases from V and 4 from J; bases not matched to a gene: 5. In germline, CDR1 is LNHNV, CDR2 YYDKDF (reference sequence). CDR3 length equals 15 residues.

The chain uses TRBV6-4 and TRBJ2-1; 7 bases line up with TRBD2. CDR3 length equals 13 residues. Germline CDR1 reads MRHNA; CDR2 reads SNTAGT. V lost 7 bases to trimming and J lost 8 bases; unmatched junction nucleotides: 8. In nucleotides, the CDR3 is TGTGCCAGCAATCAGGGCGCGGGGGATGAGCAGTTCTTC. Translating gives CASNQGAGDEQFF.

The genes are TRBV5-1 and TRBJ1-4; 9 bases fit TRBD1. Unmatched junction bases numbered 4, after V lost 2 bases and J lost 8 bases. In germline, CDR1 is SGHRS, CDR2 YFSETQ. The CDR3 has 14 amino acids. In DNA, the CDR3 is TGCGCCAGCAGCTTACAGGGGGCCGGGGAAAAACTGTTTTTT. It is translated as CASSLQGAGEKLFF.

The rearrangement joins TRBV5-5 to TRBJ1-1, with 8 nucleotides matching TRBD1. The V gene end was trimmed by 4 bases and the J gene end by 1 base; junction bases not matched to a gene: 3. The CDR3 runs to 14 residues. Germline lookup yields CDR1 SGHKS and CDR2 YYEKEE (reference sequence). The CDR3 here is CASSRQGTNTEAFF. Written as DNA, the CDR3 is TGTGCCAGCAGCCGACAGGGGACGAACACTGAAGCTTTCTTT.

The chain employs TRBV2 and TRBJ1-1; D is unclear. The length of the CDR3 is 14 residues. Trimming removed 6 bases from V and 4 bases from J, with 15 bases in between. Per the germline V gene, CDR1 is SNHLY and CDR2 is FYNNEI. CDR3 DNA: TGTGCCAGCAGAAGGCGCCAGGTTATCACTGAAGCTTTCTTT. This encodes CASRRRQVITEAFF.

The J gene is TRBJ1-5, the V gene TRBV19, with TRBD1 as a possible D gene (6 bases). This CDR3 has 15 residues. Germline V gives CDR1 LNHDA, CDR2 SQIVND (reference sequence). Trimming left V 3 bases short and J 4 bases short, with 13 bases between. CDR3 sequence reads: CASSIGPGDNQPQHF. In DNA, the CDR3 is TGTGCCAGTAGTATCGGGCCAGGGGATAATCAGCCCCAGCATTTT.

The chain has TRBV27 and TRBJ1-1; perhaps TRBD1 as D (6 bases). Per germline, CDR1 MNHEY and CDR2 SMNVEV (reference sequence). The CDR3 loop spans 14 amino acids. Trimming pared 6 bases from V and 4 bases from J, leaving 15 bases between. CDR3 in amino acids: CASRSRGRITEAFF. The CDR3 bases are TGTGCCAGCAGAAGCAGGGGTCGGATCACTGAAGCTTTCTTT.

The V call is TRBV5-1, the J call TRBJ2-2; possible D gene TRBD1, 6 bases. Germline V gives CDR1 SGHRS, CDR2 YFSETQ. This CDR3 region has 16 residues. V lost 2 bases and J 1 base, leaving 12 bases between the germline ends. The CDR3 DNA reads TGCGCCAGCAGCTTTTCCGGGACAAGGAACACCGGGGAGCTGTTTTTT. Amino acid sequence: CASSFSGTRNTGELFF.

This chain connects TRBV6-6 to TRBJ1-3; D gene unclear. V lost 6 bases, J lost 4 bases, and 16 bases lay in between. From germline, CDR1 is MNHNY and CDR2 SVGAGI (reference sequence). The CDR3 is 15 amino acids. This chain's CDR3 is CASSRREALGNTIYF. In DNA form, the CDR3 reads TGTGCCAGCAGCCGACGAGAGGCTCTCGGAAACACCATATATTTT.

This sequence joins TRBV7-2 and TRBJ2-5; 7 bases fit TRBD2. CDR1 is SGHTA, CDR2 FQGNSA, per germline. The trim removed 3 bases at V and 1 base at J, leaving 2 bases unmatched. The CDR3 extends over 14 amino acids. CDR3 DNA: TGTGCCAGCAGCTTGGGGGGGATCCAAGAGACCCAGTACTTC. It encodes CASSLGGIQETQYF.

The chain recombines TRBV27 with TRBJ2-7; possibly TRBD2 for D (6 bases). V lost 6 bases and J lost 2, with 20 bases in between. The CDR3 runs to 16 residues. Germline-derived CDR1 and CDR2 are MNHEY and SMNVEV (reference sequence). CDR3 loop: CASRPLRAGGTYEQYV. In nucleotides, the CDR3 is TGTGCCAGCAGACCACTTAGGGCAGGAGGGACCTACGAGCAGTACGTC.

The chain combines TRBV5-1 with TRBJ2-1, with 11 positions matching TRBD2. The CDR3 extends over 16 amino acids. The germline V gene has CDR1 SGHRS and CDR2 YFSETQ. Germline trimming cut 2 bases from V and 3 bases from J; bases unmatched to any gene: 4. The CDR3 region has the DNA TGCGCCAGCAGCTTAATTCTAGCGGGGGGCTACAATGAGCAGTTCTTC. Its translation: CASSLILAGGYNEQFF. The complete variable domain, with remaining parts taken from reference TRBV5-1 and TRBJ2-1, reads KAGVTQTPRYLIKTRGQQVTLSCSPISGHRSVSWYQQTPGQGLQFLFEYFSETQRNKGNFPGRFSGRQFSNSRSEMNVSTLELGDSALYLCASSLILAGGYNEQFFGPGTRLTVL.

The J gene is TRBJ2-7, the V gene TRBV30, with 8 positions matching TRBD1. There are 13 residues in the CDR3. Trimming removed 4 bases from V and 5 bases from J; junction bases left unmatched: 7. Germline CDR1 reads GTSNPN; CDR2 reads SVGIG (reference sequence). Here the CDR3 reads CAWKTGGIDEQYF. In nucleotides, the CDR3 is TGTGCCTGGAAAACAGGGGGTATCGACGAGCAGTACTTC. Looking up the rest from reference TRBV30 and TRBJ2-7 gives the full variable domain: SQTIHQWPATLVQPVGSPLSLECTVEGTSNPNLYWYRQAAGRGLQLLFYSVGIGQISSEVPQNLSASRPQDRQFILSSKKLLLSDSGFYLCAWKTGGIDEQYFGPGTRLTVT.

The chain has TRBV7-3 and TRBJ1-2, with 7 nucleotides matching TRBD1. CDR3 length: 13 residues. CDR1 SGHTA and CDR2 FQGTGA come from the germline V gene. The trim removed 2 bases at V and 5 bases at J, leaving 2 bases unmatched. CDR3 in DNA: TGTGCCAGCAGCTTAGGGGGACAGTATGGCTACACCTTC. Translation: CASSLGGQYGYTF. The full variable domain, completed using reference TRBV7-3 and TRBJ1-2, is GAGVSQTPSNKVTEKGKYVELRCDPISGHTALYWYRQSLGQGPEFLIYFQGTGAADDSGLPNDRFFAVRPEGSVSTLKIQRTERGDSAVYLCASSLGGQYGYTFGSGTRLTVV.

This sequence joins TRBV2 and TRBJ2-7; D perhaps matches TRBD1 (5 bases). Germline CDR1 and CDR2: SNHLY and FYNNEI. Trimming shortened V by 5 bases and J by 0 bases, and 8 bases separated the two germline ends. The CDR3 is 13 residues long. The CDR3 spells CASSYRTSYEQYF. The DNA for the CDR3 is TGTGCCAGCAGTTACAGGACCTCCTACGAGCAGTACTTC.

The rearrangement links TRBV5-6 to TRBJ2-3, with 13 positions matching TRBD2. The CDR3 extends over 17 amino acids. CDR1 and CDR2 (germline): SGHDT, YYEEEE. J was trimmed by 6 bases and V by 2 bases; bases with no gene match: 9. This chain's CDR3 is CASSFTSGGATRDTQYF. The CDR3 region has the DNA TGTGCCAGCAGCTTCACTAGCGGGGGGGCCACCCGGGATACGCAGTATTTT. The full variable domain, rest sourced from reference TRBV5-6 and TRBJ2-3, is DAGVTQSPTHLIKTRGQQVTLRCSPKSGHDTVSWYQQALGQGPQFIFQYYEEEERQRGNFPDRFSGHQFPNYSSELNVNALLLGDSALYLCASSFTSGGATRDTQYFGPGTRLTVL.

V gene TRBV5-5 combines with J gene TRBJ2-5; 10 nucleotides agree with TRBD2. The J call may be incorrect, as the DNA end agrees better with TRBJ2-7. The CDR3 is 15 residues long. Germline V gene sequence: CDR1 SGHKS, CDR2 YYEKEE (reference sequence). Here the CDR3 DNA reads TGTGCCAGCAGCTTGGTCCTAGCGGGGGTCTACGAGCAGTACTTC. This gives the protein CASSLVLAGVYEQYF.

The genes are TRBV6-6 and TRBJ2-4; 7 nucleotides agree with TRBD1. Germline CDR1 MNHNY, CDR2 SVGAGI (reference sequence). The CDR3 covers 16 residues. V shed 5 bases and J 0 bases; nucleotides not matched to a gene: 7. The CDR3 bases are TGTGCCAGCAGTCCAATCACAGGGGTAGCCAAAAACATTCAGTACTTC. Translation: CASSPITGVAKNIQYF.

The chain has TRBV27 and TRBJ1-1; D not certain. The CDR3 runs to 14 residues. Trimming left V 2 bases short and J 1 base short, with 8 bases between. Germline values: CDR1 MNHEY, CDR2 SMNVEV (reference sequence). The CDR3 nucleotides read TGTGCCAGCAGTTTAACCGAGAGGAACACTGAAGCTTTCTTT. Translation: CASSLTERNTEAFF.

The chain employs TRBV13 and TRBJ2-1; 9 bases line up with TRBD2. The CDR3 has 15 amino acids. Germline V gives CDR1 PRHDT, CDR2 FYEKMQ (reference sequence). Germline trimming cut 6 bases from V and 4 bases from J; bases unmatched to any gene: 7. The CDR3 sequence: CASRTAGGQYNEQFF. DNA for the CDR3: TGTGCCAGCAGGACAGCGGGGGGTCAATACAATGAGCAGTTCTTC.